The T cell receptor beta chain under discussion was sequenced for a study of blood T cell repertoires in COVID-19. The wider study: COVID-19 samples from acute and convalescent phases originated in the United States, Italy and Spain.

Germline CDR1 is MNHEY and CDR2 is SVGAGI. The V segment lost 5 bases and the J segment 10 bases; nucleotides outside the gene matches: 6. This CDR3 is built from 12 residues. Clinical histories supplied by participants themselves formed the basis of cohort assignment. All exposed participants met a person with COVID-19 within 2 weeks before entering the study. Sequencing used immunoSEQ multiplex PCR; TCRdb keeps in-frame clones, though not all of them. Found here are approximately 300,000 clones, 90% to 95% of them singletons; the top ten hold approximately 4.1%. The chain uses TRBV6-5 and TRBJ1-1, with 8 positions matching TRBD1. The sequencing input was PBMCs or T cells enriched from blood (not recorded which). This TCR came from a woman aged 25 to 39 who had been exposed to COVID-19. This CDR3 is CASSTTGGIAFF. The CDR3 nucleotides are TGTGCCAGCAGTACCACAGGGGGTATAGCTTTCTTT.